These 20 T cell receptor beta chains originate from one sample sequenced in a study of patients and donors after allogeneic stem cell transplantation. TCRdb re-derived calls from the RT-PCR reads in MiXCR, one entry per CDR3 protein. Of about a million distinct CDR3 sequences in the sample, approximately 18% were seen once. Sequenced material: blood, either unsorted or a sorted T cell fraction (not recorded which). The source is a human donor who was either an allogeneic HSCT recipient or a stem cell or donor lymphocyte infusion donor (not recorded which). It is not recorded whose cells these are; they may come from a transplant donor.

This clonotype has only a few counts. The V and J genes are TRBV7-9 and TRBJ1-2; TRBD1 agrees at 9 bases. The CDR3 totals 16 residues. J gave up 6 bases and V 2 bases, and 10 bases lay outside the gene matches. Germline-derived CDR1 and CDR2 are SEHNR and FQNEAQ (reference sequence). The CDR3 DNA reads as TGTGCCAGCAGCTTATTGATGGGACAGGGTAGCCATGGCTACACCTTC. This sequence encodes CASSLLMGQGSHGYTF.

This clonotype was seen a few times. This chain connects TRBV6-4 to TRBJ2-7; weak D call: TRBD2 (6 bases). Germline values: CDR1 MRHNA, CDR2 SNTAGT. This CDR3 comprises 10 residues. V was trimmed by 10 bases and J by 6 bases, leaving 10 bases between them. The CDR3 sequence is CATHGGEQYF. As DNA, the CDR3 is TGTGCCACCCACGGGGGCGAGCAGTACTTC.

The V call is TRBV25-1, the J call TRBJ1-1; D not certain. In germline, CDR1 is MGHDK, CDR2 SYGVNS. The V end lost 0 bases, the J end lost 2 bases, and 10 bases lay between the germline ends. The CDR3 sequence is 15 residues long. The CDR3 here is CASSEYVGYNTEAFF. CDR3 DNA: TGTGCCAGCAGTGAATATGTGGGTTATAACACTGAAGCTTTCTTT. Supplemented by reference TRBV25-1 and TRBJ1-1, the full variable domain reads EADIYQTPRYLVIGTGKKITLECSQTMGHDKMYWYQQDPGMELHLIHYSYGVNSTEKGDLSSESTVSRIRTEHFPLTLESARPSHTSQYLCASSEYVGYNTEAFFGQGTRLTVV.

This chain joins TRBV19 and TRBJ1-4; D is ambiguous. The germline V gene encodes CDR1 LNHDA and CDR2 SQIVND (reference sequence). Trimming stripped 4 bases from V and 8 bases from J, with 8 bases between. The CDR3 is 12 residues long. CDR3 sequence reads: CASSTPVEKLFF. The CDR3 DNA follows: TGTGCCAGTAGTACCCCGGTGGAAAAACTGTTTTTT.

This clonotype occurred many times. The chain employs TRBV12-3 or TRBV12-4 and TRBJ2-7; D remains ambiguous. Trimming removed 3 bases at V and 3 bases at J, with 9 bases between. The CDR3 extends over 13 amino acids. This chain's CDR3 is CASSLGGYYEQYF. The CDR3, as DNA: TGTGCCAGCAGTTTGGGCGGTTACTACGAGCAGTACTTC.

This clonotype was recorded a few times. The V and J genes are TRBV29-1 and TRBJ2-5; 8 bases fit TRBD2. The germline CDR1 and CDR2 sequences are SQVTM and ANQGSEA. The junction had 3 bases not matched to a gene; V was cut back by 2 bases and J by 1 base. The CDR3 extends over 14 amino acids. The CDR3 DNA sequence: TGCAGCGTTGAACCCGGGGGGGGCCAAGAGACCCAGTACTTC. Protein: CSVEPGGGQETQYF. The full variable domain, with the rest looked up from reference TRBV29-1 and TRBJ2-5, is SAVISQKPSRDICQRGTSLTIQCQVDSQVTMMFWYRQQPGQSLTLIATANQGSEATYESGFVIDKFPISRPNLTFSTLTVSNMSPEDSSIYLCSVEPGGGQETQYFGPGTRLLVL.

This clonotype was observed a handful of times. This sequence joins TRBV6-6 and TRBJ2-1, with D unclear. CDR1 is MNHNY and CDR2 is SVGAGI in the germline V gene (reference sequence). The CDR3 runs to 13 residues. The V end lost 5 bases, the J end lost 3 bases, and 8 bases lay between the germline ends. In DNA, the CDR3 is TGTGCCAGCAGTGGTCAGGACTACAATGAGCAGTTCTTC. Residues: CASSGQDYNEQFF.

This chain connects TRBV6-1 to TRBJ2-3, with D unclear. V was shortened by 5 bases and J by 3 bases, with 12 bases between the two germline ends. Germline CDR1 is MNHNS and CDR2 is SASEGT. The length of the CDR3 is 14 residues. The CDR3 loop is CASSPDVWTDTQYF. Written as DNA, the CDR3 is TGTGCCAGCAGTCCCGACGTTTGGACAGATACGCAGTATTTT.

This clonotype has more than one count but fewer than ten. The chain recombines TRBV12-3 or TRBV12-4 with TRBJ1-1; 8 bases are a match to TRBD1. This CDR3 has 13 residues. V was pared by 7 bases and J by 4 bases, with 5 bases of the junction left unmatched. The CDR3 sequence: CASTMDRATEAFF. Written as DNA, the CDR3 is TGTGCCAGCACCATGGACAGGGCCACTGAAGCTTTCTTT.

V and J are TRBV7-2 and TRBJ1-1; D gene uncertain. The V end was cut by 3 bases, the J end by 1 base, with 6 bases between. Germline CDR1 reads SGHTA; CDR2 reads FQGNSA. This CDR3 spans 13 amino acids. CDR3 sequence: CASSFQRNTEAFF. The CDR3 bases are TGTGCCAGCAGCTTCCAGAGGAACACTGAAGCTTTCTTT. Complete variable domain (other parts from reference TRBV7-2 and TRBJ1-1): GAGVSQSPSNKVTEKGKDVELRCDPISGHTALYWYRQSLGQGLEFLIYFQGNSAPDKSGLPSDRFSAERTGGSVSTLTIQRTQQEDSAVYLCASSFQRNTEAFFGQGTRLTVV.

This clonotype was found a few times. V and J are TRBV12-3 or TRBV12-4 and TRBJ1-2; 10 positions agree with TRBD1. The CDR3 is made up of 16 amino acids. The J segment lost 8 bases and the V segment lost 2 bases, leaving 11 bases of the junction unmatched. The CDR3 nucleotides are TGTGCCAGCAGTTTATTTGACTGGGACAGGGGCGGCGGCTACACCTTC. Translating it yields CASSLFDWDRGGGYTF.

Ten or more counts support this clonotype. The chain couples TRBV5-6 to TRBJ1-3, with D hard to call. V shed 1 base and J shed 0 bases, with 20 bases lying between them. This CDR3 comprises 19 residues. CDR1 and CDR2 (germline): SGHDT, YYEEEE. The CDR3 DNA reads TGTGCCAGCAGCTTGTTGGACCGCAGTGCCTCGTACTCTGGAAACACCATATATTTT. Translation gives CASSLLDRSASYSGNTIYF.

This chain uses TRBV28 with TRBJ1-6; no firm D call. CDR1 and CDR2 (germline): MDHEN, SYDVKM. This CDR3 is built from 13 residues. V lost 11 bases, J lost 7 bases, and 15 bases lay in between. The chain's CDR3 is CARLPPGNSPLHF. The CDR3 region has the DNA TGTGCCCGCCTACCGCCCGGAAATTCACCCCTCCACTTT.

This clonotype was observed a handful of times. This rearrangement joins TRBV12-3 or TRBV12-4 to TRBJ2-5; D gene unclear. The germline V and J ends were trimmed by 7 bases and 7 bases, with 19 bases remaining between them. This CDR3 has 14 amino acids. CDR3 sequence: CASTAAQFNGTQYF. DNA of the CDR3: TGTGCCAGCACCGCAGCCCAATTCAATGGGACCCAGTACTTC.

This clonotype was counted only a few times. The chain joins TRBV30 to TRBJ1-5; 9 bases are a match to TRBD1. The germline V gene encodes CDR1 GTSNPN and CDR2 SVGIG (reference sequence). V lost 2 bases and J lost 0; bases outside the gene matches: 8. CDR3 length: 17 residues. The CDR3, as DNA: TGTGCCTGGAGTAAGGACAGGGGTGGGGGTAGCAATCAGCCCCAGCATTTT. The encoded protein is CAWSKDRGGGSNQPQHF.

This chain links TRBV4-3 with TRBJ1-6, with 7 bases fitting TRBD1. Germline V gene data show CDR1 as LGHNA and CDR2 as YSLEER. The ends lost 6 bases at V and 5 bases at J; junction bases unmatched: 7. The CDR3 covers 15 residues. CDR3 loop: CASSFRDRDNSPLHF. CDR3 coding DNA: TGCGCCAGCAGTTTCAGGGACAGAGATAATTCACCCCTCCACTTT.

This chain joins TRBV30 and TRBJ2-2; 13 positions match TRBD2. CDR1 and CDR2 from the germline V gene are GTSNPN and SVGIG (reference sequence). The length of the CDR3 is 16 residues. Trimming at V came to 3 bases and at J to 7 bases, leaving 8 bases not matched to a gene. The CDR3: CAWSLPGLAGIGELFF. In DNA, the CDR3 is TGTGCCTGGAGCCTCCCGGGACTAGCGGGAATCGGGGAGCTGTTTTTT. Full variable domain (rest looked up from reference TRBV30 and TRBJ2-2): SQTIHQWPATLVQPVGSPLSLECTVEGTSNPNLYWYRQAAGRGLQLLFYSVGIGQISSEVPQNLSASRPQDRQFILSSKKLLLSDSGFYLCAWSLPGLAGIGELFFGEGSRLTVL.

This sequence joins TRBV29-1 and TRBJ1-2, with TRBD1 identical over 8 bases. CDR1 is SQVTM, CDR2 ANQGSEA, per germline. CDR3 length: 14 amino acids. Trimming at V came to 6 bases and at J to 6 bases, leaving 12 bases not matched to a gene. CDR3 loop: CSVDLRDRNDGYTF. CDR3 nucleotides: TGCAGCGTAGACTTAAGGGACAGGAACGATGGCTACACCTTC.

This chain connects TRBV20-1 to TRBJ2-5, with D possibly called TRBD1 or TRBD2 (5 bases each). Germline values: CDR1 DFQATT, CDR2 SNEGSKA (reference sequence). V lost 0 bases to trimming and J lost 5 bases, with 13 bases between them. CDR3 length equals 14 residues. CDR3 sequence: CSARDLGAGETQYF. The CDR3 coding sequence is TGCAGTGCTAGAGATCTCGGGGCCGGGGAGACCCAGTACTTC.

The V call is TRBV27, the J call TRBJ1-4, with D hard to call. The CDR3 runs to 15 residues. CDR1 and CDR2 from the germline V gene are MNHEY and SMNVEV (reference sequence). The V end lost 2 bases, the J end lost 4 bases, and 11 bases lay between the germline ends. The CDR3 loop reads CASSLRGNRNEKLFF. Written as DNA, the CDR3 is TGTGCCAGCAGTTTACGCGGGAATCGTAATGAAAAACTGTTTTTT.